Following are 14 T cell receptor beta chains from one sample sequenced in a study of blood T cell repertoires in COVID-19. TCRdb's copy holds only in-frame clones and misses some; the assay was immunoSEQ multiplex PCR. Of a few hundred thousand clones listed, around 89% are singletons. The source material was peripheral blood. All receptors derive from a woman in her fifties or sixties with COVID-19, enrolled during active disease.

The genes are TRBV5-1 and TRBJ2-2; no definite D call. The CDR3 runs to 12 residues. V gave up 10 bases and J gave up 2 bases, with 9 bases separating them. Per germline, CDR1 SGHRS and CDR2 YFSETQ. The CDR3 DNA sequence: TGCGCCGAGAAATCAAACACCGGGGAGCTGTTTTTT. Its protein is CAEKSNTGELFF.

J is TRBJ1-3 and V is TRBV27; D not resolved. The CDR3 totals 13 residues. Germline V gene sequence: CDR1 MNHEY, CDR2 SMNVEV (reference sequence). V lost 4 bases, J lost 7 bases, and 11 bases lay in between. CDR3 sequence: CASSSRSGNTIYF. The CDR3 DNA reads as TGTGCCAGCAGTTCCCGGAGTGGGAACACCATATATTTT.

The V call is TRBV5-6, the J call TRBJ1-5, with D tentatively TRBD1 (5 bases). The germline V and J ends were trimmed by 2 bases and 0 bases, with 12 bases remaining between them. Germline lookup yields CDR1 SGHDT and CDR2 YYEEEE. There are 16 residues in the CDR3. This CDR3 is CASSFQGEVSNQPQHF. The DNA of the CDR3 is TGTGCCAGCAGCTTCCAGGGTGAGGTTAGCAATCAGCCCCAGCATTTT. Together with reference TRBV5-6 and TRBJ1-5, the CDR3 gives the full variable domain: DAGVTQSPTHLIKTRGQQVTLRCSPKSGHDTVSWYQQALGQGPQFIFQYYEEEERQRGNFPDRFSGHQFPNYSSELNVNALLLGDSALYLCASSFQGEVSNQPQHFGDGTRLSIL.

This chain uses TRBV4-1 with TRBJ2-2; 9 bases map to TRBD2. The CDR3 is made up of 16 amino acids. The trim removed 3 bases at V and 5 bases at J, leaving 7 bases unmatched. CDR1 is MGHRA and CDR2 is YSYEKL in the germline V gene. The CDR3 here is CASSHPAGGGTGELFF. Written as DNA, the CDR3 is TGCGCCAGCAGCCACCCAGCGGGAGGAGGAACCGGGGAGCTGTTTTTT.

This chain uses TRBV2 with TRBJ1-1; TRBD1 aligns across 9 bases. Trimming at V came to 7 bases and at J to 2 bases, leaving 8 bases not matched to a gene. Per the germline V gene, CDR1 is SNHLY and CDR2 is FYNNEI. The length of the CDR3 is 15 residues. The CDR3 spells CASNKGQGRNTEAFF. In nucleotides, the CDR3 is TGTGCCAGCAACAAAGGACAGGGGAGAAACACTGAAGCTTTCTTT. The full variable domain, completed using reference TRBV2 and TRBJ1-1, is EPEVTQTPSHQVTQMGQEVILRCVPISNHLYFYWYRQILGQKVEFLVSFYNNEISEKSEIFDDQFSVERPDGSNFTLKIRSTKLEDSAMYFCASNKGQGRNTEAFFGQGTRLTVV.

The chain links TRBV12-3 or TRBV12-4 to TRBJ2-5; 7 bases align to TRBD2. V trimming: 4 bases; J trimming: 6 bases; junction bases outside the gene matches: 2. The CDR3 consists of 12 residues. As DNA, the CDR3 is TGTGCCAGCAGTTCACTAGCGCAGACCCAGTACTTC. Its translation is CASSSLAQTQYF.

The gene calls are TRBV4-3 and TRBJ2-1, with TRBD2 matching over 13 bases. Unmatched junction bases numbered 7, after V lost 4 bases and J lost 7 bases. The CDR3 spans 16 residues. Germline V gene data show CDR1 as LGHNA and CDR2 as YSLEER. This CDR3 is CASSPAPLAGGNEQFF. CDR3 bases: TGCGCCAGCAGCCCCGCTCCACTAGCGGGGGGGAATGAGCAGTTCTTC.

As to this clone: This same CDR3 is encoded by further DNA sequences in the sample. The V gene is TRBV27, the J gene TRBJ1-6; 9 nucleotides line up with TRBD1. Germline V CDR1 and CDR2: MNHEY, SMNVEV (reference sequence). This CDR3 spans 14 amino acids. The J segment lost 9 bases and the V segment lost 2 bases, leaving 2 bases of the junction unmatched. CDR3 sequence reads: CASSLGQGISPLHF. DNA of the CDR3: TGTGCCAGCAGTTTAGGACAGGGGATTTCACCCCTCCACTTT.

This chain connects TRBV6-5 to TRBJ1-1; D uncertain. Germline V gene sequence: CDR1 MNHEY, CDR2 SVGAGI. Trimming stripped 10 bases from V and 0 bases from J, with 12 bases between. The length of the CDR3 is 13 residues. CDR3 loop: CATREGLNTEAFF. In DNA form, the CDR3 reads TGTGCCACCCGGGAGGGTTTGAACACTGAAGCTTTCTTT.

This clone was picked up one time. The chain employs TRBV14 and TRBJ2-1, with 13 bases aligning to TRBD2. The germline CDR1 and CDR2 sequences are SGHDN and FVKESK. V lost 4 bases and J lost 6; bases outside the gene matches: 6. This CDR3 has 16 residues. DNA of the CDR3: TGTGCCAGCAGCCCCTTACTAGCGGGGGGGCCCAATGAGCAGTTCTTC. It translates to CASSPLLAGGPNEQFF.

A single count supports this clone. The rearrangement uses TRBV18 and TRBJ1-2; D is unclear. Germline CDR1 and CDR2: KGHSH and LQKENI. This CDR3 comprises 16 residues. V was cut by 2 bases and J by 1 base, with 14 bases left in between. CDR3 nucleotides: TGTGCCAGCTCACCAGCTTGGCCAGATGTTAACTATGGCTACACCTTC. Amino acids: CASSPAWPDVNYGYTF.

The chain combines TRBV27 with TRBJ2-3, with 12 bases aligning to TRBD2. Germline loops: CDR1 MNHEY, CDR2 SMNVEV (reference sequence). CDR3 size: 16 residues. After removal of 2 bases from V and 5 bases from J, the junction contained 5 bases not matched to a gene. In nucleotides, the CDR3 is TGTGCCAGCAGTTTACTAGCGGGGGGGCTTGGAGATACGCAGTATTTT. Its translation: CASSLLAGGLGDTQYF.

This chain connects TRBV19 to TRBJ1-6, with a tentative D call TRBD1 (5 bases). The length of the CDR3 is 17 residues. The germline V gene has CDR1 LNHDA and CDR2 SQIVND (reference sequence). The germline V and J ends were trimmed by 4 bases and 0 bases, with 13 bases remaining between them. Here the CDR3 DNA reads TGTGCCAGTAGTAGTTACGCAGACAGCTCCTATAATTCACCCCTCCACTTT. Protein: CASSSYADSSYNSPLHF.

This sequence joins TRBV30 and TRBJ2-1; TRBD2 agrees at 15 bases. The CDR3 is made up of 18 amino acids. Germline V gene data show CDR1 as GTSNPN and CDR2 as SVGIG (reference sequence). The junction had 4 bases not matched to a gene; V was cut back by 1 base and J by 0 bases. The CDR3 loop is CAWSAGTSGGFSYNEQFF. CDR3 DNA: TGTGCCTGGAGTGCTGGGACTAGCGGGGGGTTCTCCTACAATGAGCAGTTCTTC.